This T cell receptor beta chain derives from a study of post-analysis software for immune sequencing data. Study observations and caveats: A few TRBV segments (TRBV5-6, TRBV5-1 and TRBV20-1 among them) occurred more frequently in patients than in controls.

Comments on this clonotype: Its antigen is unidentified.

The V gene's germline CDR1 is SGHRS and CDR2 YFSETQ. V was shortened by 1 base and J by 8 bases, with 16 bases between the two germline ends. The CDR3 is 15 residues long. TCR beta cDNA libraries included unique molecular identifiers. TCRdb redid the calling of the PCR reads with MiXCR, one entry per CDR3 protein. Of around 500,000 distinct CDR3 sequences listed, approximately 31% are singletons. The sequence derives from a girl under 18 with multiple sclerosis. Sequenced input: blood. The chain uses TRBV5-1 and TRBJ2-1, with D perhaps matching TRBD2 (5 bases). The CDR3 bases are TGCGCCAGCAGCTTGACGGCTAGCCTGTTAGATGAGCAGTTCTTC. Protein: CASSLTASLLDEQFF.